This TCR beta chain is drawn from a study of T cell responses to AZD1222 COVID-19 vaccine. The repertoire was sequenced with immunoSEQ multiplex PCR; TCRdb's copy has only in-frame clones and lacks some. The table has 180,000 or so clones, 85% to 95% seen once; the top ten hold roughly 1%. Findings of the study overall: Baseline antibody screening turned up just a handful of seropositive AZD1222 recipients. Clonal diversity was possibly underestimated, and the donors were mostly white British, with more females. Rises in breadth and depth of Spike-specific TCRs came after two AZD1222 doses.

With regard to this clone: Its specificity is unknown.

The V and J ends lost 5 bases and 11 bases respectively, with 15 bases between them. The CDR3 length is 12 residues. Sample: peripheral blood, taken 28 days after the second AZD1222 dose. The chain employs TRBV12-3 or TRBV12-4 and TRBJ1-1; D is unresolved. This TCR was recovered from an adult who received the AZD1222 COVID-19 vaccine. CDR3 sequence (DNA): TGTGCCAGCAGTCCCCGGACGGGCGAGGCTTTCTTT. Residues: CASSPRTGEAFF.